This TCR beta chain derives from a study of breast tumors, draining lymph nodes, adjacent tissues. From the multiplex PCR reads, TCRdb called clonotypes with MiXCR, one entry per CDR3 protein. Counted here are under 350,000 distinct CDR3 sequences, roughly 31% occurring once; the ten biggest clones make up 1.1%. Germline V gene sequence: CDR1 SGHTA, CDR2 FQGNSA. V gave up 8 bases and J gave up 3 bases, with 12 bases separating them. The CDR3 consists of 13 residues. Overall study results and limits: Most tumor T cells seemingly derive from lymph node, then expand in tumor.

The sample holds many counts of this clonotype. The antigen is undetermined. Axillary draining lymph nodes of breast cancer patients supplied the node samples. Sequenced: axillary lymph node tissue. This sequence was found in a female donor with breast cancer. Some clones in this sample may be carry-over from other donors' samples. The chain combines TRBV7-2 with TRBJ2-3; D is tentatively TRBD1 or TRBD2 (5 bases each). CDR3 protein: CASSLWGTDTQYF. CDR3 DNA: TGTGCCAGCTCCCTTTGGGGGACAGATACGCAGTATTTT. The variable domain in full, with the rest retrieved from reference TRBV7-2 and TRBJ2-3, is GAGVSQSPSNKVTEKGKDVELRCDPISGHTALYWYRQSLGQGLEFLIYFQGNSAPDKSGLPSDRFSAERTGGSVSTLTIQRTQQEDSAVYLCASSLWGTDTQYFGPGTRLTVL.